This T cell receptor beta chain was recovered during a study of T-cell memory formation after mild COVID-19. Overall study results and limits: Mainly CM and EM harbored the contracting CD4+ clones; mainly EMRA harbored the CD8+ ones. Second-wave clones reaching peak frequency on day 37 lacked confirmed SARS-CoV-2 specificity. Clones shrinking from day 15 to 85 showed even CD4/CD8 mixes; later expanders tilted CD4+.

This clonotype was seen a few times. Its cognate antigen is unknown. TCR alpha and TCR beta cDNA libraries carrying sample barcodes and UMIs were produced by 5'RACE using constant-segment primers. MiXCR was run by TCRdb on the 5' RACE reads, yielding one entry per CDR3 protein. Of around 400,000 distinct CDR3 sequences detected, 24% appear once; the ten largest clones hold about 8.7%. Trimming removed 4 bases from V and 0 bases from J, with 12 bases in between. In germline, CDR1 is MNHEY, CDR2 SVGAGI. This CDR3 contains 15 residues. This receptor was identified in an adult woman who had mild COVID-19 (a few samples of this study predate the infection). Cell type and time point are not known. V is TRBV6-5 and J is TRBJ1-1; D perhaps matches TRBD1 (6 bases). The specimen sequenced was PBMCs or a T cell subset sorted from them (not recorded which). The CDR3 bases are TGTGCCAGCAGTTCGACAGGCAATATGAACACTGAAGCTTTCTTT. Residues: CASSSTGNMNTEAFF.